These 24 T cell receptor beta chains originate from one sample sequenced in a study of cytomegalovirus exposure and HLA in healthy donors. The PCR used 60 Vbeta and 13 Jbeta primers. Assay: immunoSEQ multiplex PCR; the TCRdb copy retains only in-frame clones and omits some. The profile shows more than 200,000 clones, around 64% of them singletons. What was sequenced was PBMCs. All receptors derive from a man in his forties in good health and CMV-seropositive.

The J gene is TRBJ1-5, the V gene TRBV18; D uncertain. Deletions cut 4 bases from V and 4 bases from J, with 11 bases between. Looked up from germline, CDR1 is KGHSH and CDR2 is LQKENI. The CDR3 loop spans 14 amino acids. This chain's CDR3 is CASSRSGENQPQHF. CDR3 DNA: TGTGCCAGCTCACGGTCCGGGGAGAATCAGCCCCAGCATTTT.

V usage is TRBV7-3 and J usage is TRBJ2-5, with TRBD1 as a possible D gene (6 bases). Germline CDR1 SGHTA, CDR2 FQGTGA. This CDR3 region has 16 residues. V was clipped by 1 base and J by 4 bases, with 16 bases between them. CDR3 coding DNA: TGTGCCAGCAGCTTAATGGGGGCCGGGTTGGGAGAGACCCAGTACTTC. Encoded protein: CASSLMGAGLGETQYF.

The chain combines TRBV29-1 with TRBJ1-4; D is perhaps TRBD1 (5 bases). The CDR3 has 12 amino acids. With 5 bases removed from V and 8 bases from J, the gap between germline ends came to 12 bases. Germline CDR1 SQVTM, CDR2 ANQGSEA. This chain's CDR3 is CSVTGGVEKLFF. The CDR3 DNA follows: TGCAGCGTTACGGGGGGTGTGGAAAAACTGTTTTTT. Variable domain in full (rest from reference TRBV29-1 and TRBJ1-4): SAVISQKPSRDICQRGTSLTIQCQVDSQVTMMFWYRQQPGQSLTLIATANQGSEATYESGFVIDKFPISRPNLTFSTLTVSNMSPEDSSIYLCSVTGGVEKLFFGSGTQLSVL.

The chain recombines TRBV6-5 with TRBJ2-3, with D uncertain. With 5 bases removed from V and 3 bases from J, the gap between germline ends came to 9 bases. In germline, CDR1 is MNHEY, CDR2 SVGAGI. The CDR3 has 13 amino acids. The CDR3 region is CASSEDTTDTQYF. The CDR3 bases are TGTGCCAGCAGTGAAGACACTACAGATACGCAGTATTTT.

The J gene is TRBJ1-5, the V gene TRBV27; D is undetermined. The CDR3 is 14 amino acids. Trimming left V 5 bases short and J 3 bases short, with 11 bases between. The germline CDR1 and CDR2 sequences are MNHEY and SMNVEV (reference sequence). The CDR3 coding sequence is TGTGCCAGCAGTGGCGGGTGGTACAATCAGCCCCAGCATTTT. Translation: CASSGGWYNQPQHF.

This clone was seen only a few times. Other DNA variants within this sample encode the same CDR3. CDR3 coding DNA: TGTGCCAGTACCAAACAGGGGGCAGGTCAGCCCCAGCATTTT. It specifies CASTKQGAGQPQHF. The chain has TRBV19 and TRBJ1-5; 9 bases fit TRBD1. This CDR3 comprises 14 residues. From germline, CDR1 is LNHDA and CDR2 SQIVND (reference sequence). Trimming at V came to 7 bases and at J to 6 bases, leaving 7 bases not matched to a gene.

This clone qualifies as medium-sized. Other nucleotide sequences from this sample produce the same CDR3. This rearrangement joins TRBV13 to TRBJ2-7; TRBD2 agrees at 9 bases. The trim removed 8 bases at V and 9 bases at J, leaving 17 bases unmatched. CDR1 and CDR2 (germline): PRHDT, FYEKMQ (reference sequence). The CDR3 length is 15 residues. In DNA form, the CDR3 reads TGTGCCAGCCGTTGGCGGGGGGGACTTTTCCAAGGGCAGTACTTC. Its protein is CASRWRGGLFQGQYF.

This clone was seen a handful of times. The rearrangement links TRBV5-4 to TRBJ2-7; the D gene is possibly TRBD2 (6 bases). Trimming stripped 2 bases from V and 5 bases from J, with 14 bases between. The CDR3 runs to 14 residues. The germline V gene has CDR1 SGHNT and CDR2 YYREEE (reference sequence). DNA of the CDR3: TGTGCCAGCAGCTTTACCGGGACTCTCGACGAGCAGTACTTC. Amino acids: CASSFTGTLDEQYF. The variable domain in full, completed from reference TRBV5-4 and TRBJ2-7, reads ETGVTQSPTHLIKTRGQQVTLRCSSQSGHNTVSWYQQALGQGPQFIFQYYREEENGRGNFPPRFSGLQFPNYSSELNVNALELDDSALYLCASSFTGTLDEQYFGPGTRLTVT.

This clone was seen once. The chain couples TRBV5-1 to TRBJ2-3; maybe TRBD2 (6 bases). V was trimmed by 4 bases and J by 2 bases, leaving 11 bases between them. Germline CDR1 SGHRS, CDR2 YFSETQ. This CDR3 contains 14 residues. CDR3 in DNA: TGCGCCAGCAGCCCCGGGACTTTCACAGATACGCAGTATTTT. Translation: CASSPGTFTDTQYF. Combining the CDR3 with reference TRBV5-1 and TRBJ2-3 gives the whole variable domain KAGVTQTPRYLIKTRGQQVTLSCSPISGHRSVSWYQQTPGQGLQFLFEYFSETQRNKGNFPGRFSGRQFSNSRSEMNVSTLELGDSALYLCASSPGTFTDTQYFGPGTRLTVL.

V and J are TRBV7-2 and TRBJ1-4; 7 bases fit TRBD1. V lost 5 bases, J lost 10 bases, and 10 bases stayed unmatched. CDR3 length: 14 amino acids. Germline V gene lookup returns CDR1 SGHTA and CDR2 FQGNSA. CDR3 sequence (DNA): TGTGCCAGCAGCGACGACAGGGTGACAGCAAAACTGTTTTTT. The encoded protein is CASSDDRVTAKLFF.

V usage is TRBV19 and J usage is TRBJ2-7; 9 nucleotides match TRBD1. The junction had 8 bases not matched to a gene; V was cut back by 0 bases and J by 5 bases. The V gene's germline CDR1 is LNHDA and CDR2 SQIVND (reference sequence). The length of the CDR3 is 16 residues. The CDR3 sequence: CASSIEGTGRSHEQYF. The CDR3 DNA reads TGTGCCAGTAGTATAGAGGGGACAGGGAGATCCCACGAGCAGTACTTC.

This clone was recorded a few times. The chain recombines TRBV5-1 with TRBJ2-7; 8 nucleotides align to TRBD2. The CDR3 consists of 14 residues. Germline CDR1 SGHRS, CDR2 YFSETQ. V gave up 5 bases and J gave up 3 bases; unmatched junction bases: 7. This CDR3 is CASSSTGGVYEQYF. The CDR3 nucleotides read TGCGCCAGCAGTTCCACGGGGGGGGTCTACGAGCAGTACTTC.

The V call is TRBV7-9, the J call TRBJ2-3; D might be TRBD2 (7 bases). CDR3 length: 15 amino acids. Germline lookup yields CDR1 SEHNR and CDR2 FQNEAQ (reference sequence). V lost 4 bases and J 0 bases, leaving 11 bases between the germline ends. The CDR3 bases are TGTGCCAGCAGCTGGGGCGGGGGCAGCACAGATACGCAGTATTTT. Its translation is CASSWGGGSTDTQYF. Supplemented by reference TRBV7-9 and TRBJ2-3, the full variable domain reads DTGVSQNPRHKITKRGQNVTFRCDPISEHNRLYWYRQTLGQGPEFLTYFQNEAQLEKSRLLSDRFSAERPKGSFSTLEIQRTEQGDSAMYLCASSWGGGSTDTQYFGPGTRLTVL.

The chain has TRBV6-1 and TRBJ2-2; D unresolved. This CDR3 has 14 residues. Germline CDR1 MNHNS, CDR2 SASEGT. V was trimmed by 1 base and J by 6 bases, leaving 9 bases between them. The CDR3 DNA sequence: TGTGCCAGCAGTGAAGTTGGTAGCCCCGGGGAGCTGTTTTTT. Translation gives CASSEVGSPGELFF.

The chain is built from TRBV28 and TRBJ1-5; the match to TRBD1 covers 8 bases. Unmatched junction bases numbered 11, after V lost 4 bases and J lost 0 bases. This CDR3 spans 18 amino acids. Germline V gene lookup returns CDR1 MDHEN and CDR2 SYDVKM. CDR3 nucleotides: TGTGCCAGCAGTTCACCGGGACAGGCTCCCTTTAGCAATCAGCCCCAGCATTTT. Translating gives CASSSPGQAPFSNQPQHF.

The CDR3, as DNA: TGTGCCAGCAGGGTGTCGAGCCTCTCGTCCGAGCAGTACTTC. Amino acids: CASRVSSLSSEQYF. The chain couples TRBV27 to TRBJ2-5; D gene uncertain. The J call is uncertain, as TRBJ2-7 better fits the DNA end. Germline V gene data show CDR1 as MNHEY and CDR2 as SMNVEV (reference sequence). This CDR3 contains 14 residues.

This clone has more than one count but fewer than ten. The chain couples TRBV5-1 to TRBJ2-2, with TRBD1 as a possible D gene (5 bases). The CDR3 spans 16 residues. The germline V gene encodes CDR1 SGHRS and CDR2 YFSETQ. Trimming stripped 2 bases from V and 2 bases from J, with 13 bases between. CDR3 sequence (DNA): TGCGCCAGCAGCTTTGTTCAGGGAACTAACACCGGGGAGCTGTTTTTT. This translates into CASSFVQGTNTGELFF.

The V call is TRBV5-4, the J call TRBJ2-1; no definite D call. Germline assignment: CDR1 SGHNT and CDR2 YYREEE (reference sequence). The CDR3 loop spans 15 amino acids. Trimming removed 0 bases at V and 0 bases at J, with 7 bases between. This CDR3 is CASSLDYSSYNEQFF. The CDR3 DNA reads TGTGCCAGCAGCTTGGACTATAGCTCCTACAATGAGCAGTTCTTC. The full variable domain, its missing parts supplied by reference TRBV5-4 and TRBJ2-1, is ETGVTQSPTHLIKTRGQQVTLRCSSQSGHNTVSWYQQALGQGPQFIFQYYREEENGRGNFPPRFSGLQFPNYSSELNVNALELDDSALYLCASSLDYSSYNEQFFGPGTRLTVL.

The chain has TRBV6-5 and TRBJ1-4, with D unclear. Trimming took 2 bases from V and 8 from J, leaving 12 bases between them. Germline values: CDR1 MNHEY, CDR2 SVGAGI. The CDR3 is 14 amino acids. The CDR3: CASSYRHNSEKLFF. The CDR3 DNA reads TGTGCCAGCAGTTACCGACATAACAGCGAAAAACTGTTTTTT.

The rearrangement joins TRBV4-2 to TRBJ2-2; tentative D call: TRBD1 (5 bases). The CDR3 consists of 15 residues. Trimming stripped 1 base from V and 2 bases from J, with 8 bases between. CDR1 and CDR2 from the germline V gene are LGHNA and YNFKEQ. The CDR3 nucleotides are TGTGCCAGCAGCCAAGGGCAGGGAAACACCGGGGAGCTGTTTTTT. Translating it yields CASSQGQGNTGELFF.

The chain employs TRBV7-9 and TRBJ2-1; weak D call: TRBD1 (6 bases). CDR1 SEHNR and CDR2 FQNEAQ come from the germline V gene (reference sequence). The CDR3 loop spans 13 amino acids. Trimming removed 6 bases at V and 6 bases at J, with 12 bases between. CDR3 bases: TGTGCCAGCAGTAACGGACAGTTCAATGAGCAGTTCTTC. Its translation: CASSNGQFNEQFF. Full variable domain (remainder filled in from reference TRBV7-9 and TRBJ2-1): DTGVSQNPRHKITKRGQNVTFRCDPISEHNRLYWYRQTLGQGPEFLTYFQNEAQLEKSRLLSDRFSAERPKGSFSTLEIQRTEQGDSAMYLCASSNGQFNEQFFGPGTRLTVL.

The chain links TRBV19 to TRBJ2-7, with D perhaps matching TRBD1 (6 bases). Germline CDR1 reads LNHDA; CDR2 reads SQIVND (reference sequence). The CDR3 totals 15 residues. Trimming cost V 3 bases and J 1 base, with 13 bases left between them. The DNA of the CDR3 is TGTGCCAGTAGTATGGCGGCAGGGGAATCCTACGAGCAGTACTTC. This sequence encodes CASSMAAGESYEQYF.

The V call is TRBV6-6, the J call TRBJ2-5, with a possible D match to TRBD1 (6 bases). Germline lookup yields CDR1 MNHNY and CDR2 SVGAGI (reference sequence). V was shortened by 5 bases and J by 5 bases, with 12 bases between the two germline ends. The CDR3 runs 13 residues. The CDR3 nucleotides read TGTGCCAGCAGTATAGGTCAGGGGGAGACCCAGTACTTC. Protein: CASSIGQGETQYF.

V usage is TRBV5-1 and J usage is TRBJ2-5; TRBD2 aligns across 8 bases. The J call may not be correct, given that the DNA end is closer to TRBJ2-7. Germline V gives CDR1 SGHRS, CDR2 YFSETQ. The CDR3 runs 14 residues. The CDR3 sequence: CASSLAGGDHEQYF. CDR3 coding DNA: TGCGCCAGCAGCTTGGCCGGGGGGGATCACGAGCAGTACTTC.